Below are 17 T cell receptor beta chains sequenced from a single sample in a study of shared clonotypes between healthy human individuals. The naive CD8 fraction comprised CD45RO-negative cells positively selected for CCR7 and excluded terminally differentiated effector memory CD45RA+ cells. Sequencing was performed with immunoSEQ multiplex PCR; in TCRdb, only in-frame clones are kept and a portion is missing. The sample yields about 1,900,000 clones, less than 95% seen once. The sequenced material came from naive CD8+ T cells sorted from blood. These receptors all come from a man between 18 and 29 years old in good health.

V gene TRBV2 combines with J gene TRBJ2-7, with TRBD2 as a possible D gene (5 bases). Germline CDR1 is SNHLY and CDR2 is FYNNEI. V was clipped by 3 bases and J by 1 base, with 10 bases between them. The CDR3 is 14 amino acids. The CDR3 protein is CASSDVEGSYEQYF. As DNA, the CDR3 is TGTGCCAGCAGTGATGTCGAGGGATCCTACGAGCAGTACTTC.

This chain connects TRBV13 to TRBJ2-2, with D maybe TRBD2 (6 bases). CDR3 size: 16 residues. The germline CDR1 and CDR2 sequences are PRHDT and FYEKMQ (reference sequence). Trimming shortened V by 4 bases and J by 5 bases, and 17 bases separated the two germline ends. The CDR3 sequence is CASSWGRLAPTGELFF. CDR3 DNA: TGTGCCAGCAGCTGGGGGAGGCTTGCCCCGACCGGGGAGCTGTTTTTT.

There are a few counts of this clone. Other DNA sequences in the sample encode the same CDR3. This rearrangement joins TRBV9 to TRBJ1-1; perhaps TRBD1 as D (5 bases). Germline assignment: CDR1 SGDLS and CDR2 YYNGEE. The V gene lost 0 bases and the J gene lost 5 bases, with 8 bases spanning the gap. CDR3 length: 13 residues. Written as DNA, the CDR3 is TGTGCCAGCAGCGTAGAGGGGCGGACTGAAGCTTTCTTT. Amino acid sequence: CASSVEGRTEAFF.

The chain carries TRBV5-4 and TRBJ2-7; 8 bases line up with TRBD2. Germline V lookup: CDR1 SGHNT, CDR2 YYREEE (reference sequence). The length of the CDR3 is 13 residues. V was pared by 9 bases and J by 0 bases, with 5 bases of the junction left unmatched. The CDR3 DNA reads as TGTGCCATCTCAGCGGGGGCCTCCTACGAGCAGTACTTC. Protein: CAISAGASYEQYF.

The chain recombines TRBV11-3 with TRBJ2-1, with D possibly TRBD2 on 5 matching bases. The V end lost 8 bases, the J end lost 6 bases, and 20 bases lay between the germline ends. Germline V CDR1 and CDR2: SGHNT, YENEEA. The CDR3 length is 15 residues. CDR3 region: CASSRGLAEINEQFF. CDR3 DNA: TGTGCCAGCTCGAGAGGCCTAGCAGAGATCAATGAGCAGTTCTTC.

The chain couples TRBV15 to TRBJ2-6; D not resolved. V was shortened by 0 bases and J by 0 bases, with 6 bases between the two germline ends. The CDR3 has 16 residues. The V gene's germline CDR1 is LNHNV and CDR2 YYDKDF (reference sequence). Here the CDR3 reads CATSRDPSSGANVLTF. CDR3 nucleotide sequence: TGTGCCACCAGCAGAGACCCGAGCTCTGGGGCCAACGTCCTGACTTTC.

The chain carries TRBV5-1 and TRBJ2-7; maybe TRBD1 (6 bases). The germline V gene encodes CDR1 SGHRS and CDR2 YFSETQ. Trimming shortened V by 2 bases and J by 6 bases, and 9 bases separated the two germline ends. The CDR3 extends over 12 amino acids. In DNA, the CDR3 is TGCGCCAGCAGCTTAACAGGGATCGAGCAGTACTTC. Translated, it gives CASSLTGIEQYF.

This chain connects TRBV4-1 to TRBJ1-2; D is uncertain. Per germline, CDR1 MGHRA and CDR2 YSYEKL. V was trimmed by 1 base and J by 0 bases, leaving 6 bases between them. The CDR3 spans 14 residues. This CDR3 is CASSQGSTNYGYTF. CDR3 in DNA: TGCGCCAGCAGCCAAGGCAGTACTAACTATGGCTACACCTTC.

The chain employs TRBV19 and TRBJ2-3; the D is unclear. The CDR3 totals 14 residues. CDR1 LNHDA and CDR2 SQIVND come from the germline V gene (reference sequence). V was shortened by 0 bases and J by 0 bases, with 4 bases between the two germline ends. The CDR3 nucleotides read TGTGCCAGTAGTATAGATGACAGCACAGATACGCAGTATTTT. Its protein is CASSIDDSTDTQYF.

The V call is TRBV4-2, the J call TRBJ2-1, with 11 bases that match TRBD2. CDR1 is LGHNA and CDR2 is YNFKEQ in the germline V gene. The CDR3 consists of 18 residues. V was pared by 3 bases and J by 6 bases, with 13 bases of the junction left unmatched. CDR3 in DNA: TGTGCCAGCAGCCAGGAACTAGCGGGGGTAACAAAACTCAATGAGCAGTTCTTC. Protein: CASSQELAGVTKLNEQFF.

The chain couples TRBV2 to TRBJ2-5; D may be TRBD1 or TRBD2 (5 bases each). This CDR3 has 16 amino acids. Deletions cut 2 bases from V and 2 bases from J, with 15 bases between. The germline gives CDR1 SNHLY, CDR2 FYNNEI. CDR3 loop: CASSEWAGEGQETQYF. In DNA, the CDR3 is TGTGCCAGCAGTGAATGGGCAGGTGAGGGGCAAGAGACCCAGTACTTC. Using reference TRBV2 and TRBJ2-5 for the parts outside the CDR3, the full variable domain is EPEVTQTPSHQVTQMGQEVILRCVPISNHLYFYWYRQILGQKVEFLVSFYNNEISEKSEIFDDQFSVERPDGSNFTLKIRSTKLEDSAMYFCASSEWAGEGQETQYFGPGTRLLVL.

The chain carries TRBV7-8 and TRBJ1-1, with D possibly TRBD1 on 6 matching bases. Germline loops: CDR1 SGHVS, CDR2 FQNEAQ. With 1 base removed from V and 7 bases from J, the gap between germline ends came to 13 bases. This CDR3 is 14 amino acids long. The CDR3 protein is CASSLEWGRDEAFF. The CDR3 nucleotides are TGTGCCAGCAGCTTAGAATGGGGGCGGGATGAAGCTTTCTTT.

The V and J genes are TRBV28 and TRBJ2-7; 7 bases fit TRBD2. The CDR3 runs 14 residues. Germline V gives CDR1 MDHEN, CDR2 SYDVKM. V shed 4 bases, J shed 3 bases, and the junction held 6 bases outside the gene matches. The CDR3 protein is CASSSAGPYYEQYF. The CDR3 coding sequence is TGTGCCAGCAGTTCAGCGGGACCCTACTACGAGCAGTACTTC.

The chain recombines TRBV7-9 with TRBJ2-7; tentative D call: TRBD2 (6 bases). The length of the CDR3 is 13 residues. V lost 8 bases and J lost 1, with 12 bases in between. Germline V lookup: CDR1 SEHNR, CDR2 FQNEAQ (reference sequence). The CDR3 sequence is CASEIGGSYEQYF. The CDR3 nucleotides read TGTGCCAGCGAAATCGGGGGATCCTACGAGCAGTACTTC.

The gene calls are TRBV29-1 and TRBJ2-1; D might be TRBD2 (5 bases). V was pared by 6 bases and J by 0 bases, with 15 bases between. Per the germline V gene, CDR1 is SQVTM and CDR2 is ANQGSEA. CDR3 length equals 15 residues. The chain's CDR3 is CSVETERNSYNEQFF. The CDR3 DNA follows: TGCAGCGTGGAAACTGAGCGGAACTCCTACAATGAGCAGTTCTTC.

The CDR3 DNA follows: TGCGCCAGCAGCCAAGATGTAGCCGTAGGGACCGGGGAGCTGTTTTTT. It translates to CASSQDVAVGTGELFF. The J gene is TRBJ2-2, the V gene TRBV4-3, with no clear D. Deletions cut 0 bases from V and 5 bases from J, with 13 bases between. The CDR3 loop spans 16 amino acids. The germline CDR1 and CDR2 sequences are LGHNA and YSLEER.

The chain combines TRBV27 with TRBJ2-3, with D tentatively TRBD1 or TRBD2 (5 bases each). Germline CDR1 MNHEY, CDR2 SMNVEV (reference sequence). CDR3 size: 16 residues. Trimming took off 3 bases at V and 1 base at J, with 14 bases between the two ends. The CDR3 DNA reads as TGTGCCAGCAGTTTTCTGGGGGTCCAAGGCACAGATACGCAGTATTTT. Translation gives CASSFLGVQGTDTQYF.